This TCR beta chain was profiled in a study of post-analysis software for immune sequencing data. Study results and caveats: The study found significantly lower normalized Chao1 diversity in multiple sclerosis patients than in controls. The authors found that F measure strongly co-clustered same-batch samples. Patients carried a handful of TRBV segments more frequently than controls did, and TRBV5-6, TRBV5-1 and TRBV20-1 were among them.

Carried by the TCR beta cDNA libraries were unique molecular identifiers. TCRdb used MiXCR to reprocess the PCR reads, holding one entry per CDR3 protein. The sample holds about 820,000 distinct CDR3 sequences; under 70% are singletons and the top ten take approximately 4.5%. Remarks on this clonotype: Antigen unknown.

Trimming removed 4 bases at V and 7 bases at J, with 8 bases between. Germline V gene sequence: CDR1 MNHEY, CDR2 SMNVEV (reference sequence). The CDR3 is 13 amino acids. Input material: blood. The chain couples TRBV27 to TRBJ1-6; D is perhaps TRBD1 (5 bases). This sequence was found in a girl aged 5-17 years with multiple sclerosis. CDR3 protein: CASSSGFNSPLHF. CDR3 coding DNA: TGTGCCAGCAGTTCAGGGTTCAATTCACCCCTCCACTTT.